This TCR beta chain was retrieved from a study of blood T cell repertoires in COVID-19. Across the whole study: From T cells, B-cell-depleted T cells, or PBMCs came the material, which was cDNA or gDNA.

CDR3 length: 15 amino acids. Germline CDR1 SGHNT, CDR2 YENEEA. The V end was cut by 1 base, the J end by 3 bases, with 9 bases between. This clone appeared once. Methods used by the authors: Nucleated cell counts were estimated from reference gene primer amplification. Profiling relied on immunoSEQ multiplex PCR, and the TCRdb table lists in-frame clones only, not all of them. Clonal size and the V and J genes are those of that table, whereas D and trimming came from the DNA. The data contain more than 200,000 clones, around nine tenths of them singletons. Sequencing used PBMCs or T cells enriched from blood (not recorded which). This clonotype was obtained from a young woman who had recovered from COVID-19. The chain uses TRBV11-3 and TRBJ2-2; the D gene is possibly TRBD1 (6 bases). In DNA, the CDR3 is TGTGCCAGCAGCTTAGTTTCAGGGGACACCGGGGAGCTGTTTTTT. This codes for CASSLVSGDTGELFF.